This TCR beta chain was recorded in a study of cytomegalovirus exposure and HLA in healthy donors. Notes on the study in general: A few chains linked to CMV were shown in vitro to be specific for CMV antigens. Overall, approximately 150 TCR beta chains were annotated as cytomegalovirus-associated.

For this clone: Its target is not known.

The PCR was carried out with 60 Vbeta primers and 13 Jbeta primers. Measured with immunoSEQ multiplex PCR; TCRdb has only the in-frame clones, and not every one. Seen here are around 110,000 clones, around three quarters observed once, and the top ten hold 4% to 5.5%. Trimming cost V 2 bases and J 8 bases; bases outside gene matches: 7. In germline, CDR1 is MRHNA, CDR2 SNTAGT. The CDR3 consists of 15 residues. The chain has TRBV6-4 and TRBJ2-1, with TRBD1 matching 9 bases. The specimen sequenced was PBMCs. The receptor was isolated from a man aged 25-45 years in good health and CMV-seropositive. Written as DNA, the CDR3 is TGTGCCAGCAGTGACGCGGGACAGGGTTCCGATGAGCAGTTCTTC. Its protein is CASSDAGQGSDEQFF.